The sequence of this T cell receptor beta chain was determined in a study of T cells in Graves' hyperthyroidism and ophthalmopathy (dated by TCRdb to between 2018 and 2021). At the level of the whole study: Peripheral blood samples were taken at initial diagnosis, before any treatment was given. The study also compared thyroid tissue and blood T-cell repertoires from more than five Graves' hyperthyroidism patients. To identify TCR V-J signatures that set the groups apart, the researchers used a discovery cohort of more than 95 patients, made up of roughly 45 with Graves' ophthalmopathy and about 60 with stable Graves' hyperthyroidism. Prospective prediction of ophthalmopathy was tested in an independent validation cohort of about 19 hyperthyroidism patients and 17 patients who later progressed to ophthalmopathy. TCR Vbeta CDR3 sequencing of 140 or so peripheral blood samples (approximately 44 ophthalmopathy, about 75 hyperthyroidism and 17 progressor patients) is reported in the paper. Following sampling, methimazole starting at 30 mg daily was given to hyperthyroidism patients, and high-dose intravenous methylprednisolone was given to ophthalmopathy patients. The 85 to 100 discovery patients were randomly split 7:3 into training and test sets.

About this clonotype itself: The antigen this receptor binds is unknown. No base quality information exists; no much larger clone differs at one position.

Stable Graves' hyperthyroidism was defined as the absence of progression to ophthalmopathy over 18 months of follow-up. Hyperthyroidism patients were aged 18 to 65 years and newly diagnosed, with disease duration of less than 2 months. The study excluded patients with uncontrolled infections, other autoimmune diseases, pregnancy or lactation. Diagnoses were established on the basis of clinical symptoms, serum thyroxine and TRAb, thyroid ultrasound, and orbital computed tomography. PBMCs were separated from roughly 10 ml of fresh peripheral blood using Ficoll-Paque density gradient centrifugation. Total RNA was extracted with Trizol reagent, and quality was checked on an Agilent 2100 Bioanalyzer. Amplification of TCR beta CDR3 regions was carried out from RNA transcripts. For the first round of RT-PCR on the TCR CDR3, the HTBI primer set was used together with the Qiagen OneStep RT-PCR kit. Libraries were constructed in a second round of multiplex PCR, after which size selection and purification were carried out. Libraries were sequenced paired-end with 100 bp reads on an Illumina HiSeq2000. The original pipeline was this. SOAPnuke was used to process the raw data, removing reads that contained adapters or uncalled bases, had a mean Phred below 15, or lacked an exact match to the constant primer or identifier. High-quality paired reads were merged with COPE v1.2.5, and unique nucleotide sequences were defined as clonotypes. Clonotypes were aligned to IMGT TRBV, TRBD and TRBJ reference segments using MiTCR v1.1. Analysis was restricted to V-J combinations with a frequency above 0.0001, which covered over 98% of repertoires. The TCS score was defined as the ratio of F50 (clonal expansion) to E x V (chaos), calculated using BLOSUM62-based TCRdist between CDR3 peptides within each V-J. Welch's t-statistics and random forest reduced approximately 520 V-J features to fewer than 15, which were used in a naive Bayes classifier (R e1071). Starting from the raw public reads, TCRdb applied fastp trimming at Q25, assembled clones with MiXCR and retained in-frame beta chains. Each CDR3 protein appears once, grouped with its most common genes and DNA. TCRdb, rather than the study authors, made the V and J calls. The sample table holds 500,000 to 650,000 distinct CDR3 sequences, of which 12% to 15% were seen once. About 15% of the sample rests with the top ten.

Beyond this particular receptor, the publication reports: No statistical method was used to set the sample size in advance, and investigators knew the group allocation. Most expanded thyroid clonotypes (frequency above 0.001) were also detected in blood, suggesting blood repertoires may reflect thyroid immune responses. A 13 V-J signature model separated ophthalmopathy from stable hyperthyroidism, with approximately 86% sensitivity and around 84% specificity in cross-validation and 80%/75% in testing. During validation, the model predicted progression to ophthalmopathy a median of approximately 7 months ahead of onset, with around 71% sensitivity and 72% to 85% specificity.

V loses 4 bases of germline sequence and J loses 2 bases, and the interval between the two ends is 16 bases. CDR1 and CDR2 are drawn from the germline V gene: SGDLS, YYNGEE. The CDR3, from cysteine to phenylalanine, totals 15 residues. Only CDR3 DNA is held: 45 bases, read in frame from base 1. The sequence is built from TRBV9 and TRBJ2-7; the D segment is perhaps TRBD1 or TRBD2, each sharing 5 matched bases. Sequencing was performed on blood. The TCR was taken from a woman in her thirties or forties with Graves' hyperthyroidism. The nucleotide sequence is given as TGTGCCAGCAGCCCCCTCAGGGACCGAGCCTACGAGCAGTACTTC. It is translated as CASSPLRDRAYEQYF.